The 32 T cell receptor beta chains listed next were all sequenced from one sample in a study of shared clonotypes between healthy human individuals. The table came from immunoSEQ multiplex PCR; TCRdb's copy has only in-frame clones and leaves some out. This repertoire shows some 2.4 million clones, 90% to 95% found once; its top ten account for 0.36%. Material for sequencing was naive CD4+ T cells from PBMCs. The subset was: CD45RA+ positively selected. These receptors originate from a man between 18 and 29 years old in good health. Some clones in this sample may be carry-over from other donors' samples.

The rearrangement uses TRBV19 and TRBJ1-2; no firm D call. The CDR3 spans 17 residues. The germline gives CDR1 LNHDA, CDR2 SQIVND (reference sequence). Trimming took 5 bases from V and 8 from J, leaving 27 bases between them. The CDR3 sequence is CASSSPFGVLRSGGYTF. In DNA, the CDR3 is TGTGCCAGTAGTTCCCCATTCGGGGTTTTAAGATCTGGCGGCTACACCTTC.

This clone has just one count. J is TRBJ2-1 and V is TRBV5-1; TRBD1 matches 10 bases. The CDR3 extends over 14 amino acids. Per germline, CDR1 SGHRS and CDR2 YFSETQ. Losses at the gene ends were 6 bases for V and 7 bases for J; bases not matched to a gene: 7. The CDR3 bases are TGCGCCAGCACCCGGGACAGGGGCGGTAATGAGCAGTTCTTC. It yields the protein CASTRDRGGNEQFF.

The genes are TRBV7-2 and TRBJ1-1; D gene unclear. Trimming cost V 3 bases and J 1 base, with 9 bases left between them. The germline gives CDR1 SGHTA, CDR2 FQGNSA. This CDR3 region has 14 residues. The CDR3 nucleotides are TGTGCCAGCAGCTTCCAAAGACCGAACACTGAAGCTTTCTTT. This translates into CASSFQRPNTEAFF.

This clone was seen a single time. V is TRBV7-9 and J is TRBJ1-6; D gene ambiguous. The CDR3 contains 12 residues. V lost 6 bases to trimming and J lost 9 bases, with 9 bases between them. Per germline, CDR1 SEHNR and CDR2 FQNEAQ (reference sequence). The CDR3 nucleotides are TGTGCCAGCAGGGCCGAGGGTTCACCCCTCCACTTT. As protein: CASRAEGSPLHF.

The chain links TRBV28 to TRBJ2-7; 7 positions match TRBD1. The germline CDR1 and CDR2 sequences are MDHEN and SYDVKM. This CDR3 comprises 18 residues. V lost 4 bases to trimming and J lost 3 bases; unmatched junction nucleotides: 18. The CDR3 spells CASSSLPLPGQLNYEQYF. For the CDR3, the DNA is TGTGCCAGCAGTTCCCTCCCTTTGCCGGGACAGTTGAACTACGAGCAGTACTTC.

V and J are TRBV6-1 and TRBJ2-1; D possibly corresponds to TRBD2 (6 bases). The V gene's germline CDR1 is MNHNS and CDR2 SASEGT. With 4 bases removed from V and 14 bases from J, the gap between germline ends came to 15 bases. This CDR3 comprises 12 residues. The CDR3 DNA sequence: TGTGCCAGCAGTGTTCCGGGAGCCGAAGAGTTCTTC. Protein: CASSVPGAEEFF.

V is TRBV30 and J is TRBJ2-7; weak D call: TRBD1 (6 bases). This CDR3 is 14 amino acids long. In germline, CDR1 is GTSNPN, CDR2 SVGIG (reference sequence). V gave up 5 bases and J gave up 1 base, with 15 bases separating them. CDR3 sequence: CAWGRGGQSYEQYF. Here the CDR3 DNA reads TGTGCCTGGGGGCGAGGGGGTCAATCCTACGAGCAGTACTTC. The full variable domain, in which reference TRBV30 and TRBJ2-7 provide the parts outside the CDR3, is SQTIHQWPATLVQPVGSPLSLECTVEGTSNPNLYWYRQAAGRGLQLLFYSVGIGQISSEVPQNLSASRPQDRQFILSSKKLLLSDSGFYLCAWGRGGQSYEQYFGPGTRLTVT.

The rearrangement uses TRBV15 and TRBJ2-7, with TRBD2 as a possible D gene (5 bases). V was pared by 5 bases and J by 3 bases, with 14 bases between. This CDR3 has 14 residues. Germline V gene sequence: CDR1 LNHNV, CDR2 YYDKDF (reference sequence). The CDR3 sequence is CATSQGVRVYEQYF. The DNA of the CDR3 is TGTGCCACCAGCCAAGGAGTGAGGGTCTACGAGCAGTACTTC.

Concerning this clone itself: The sample holds other DNA sequences that translate to the same CDR3. This rearrangement joins TRBV20-1 to TRBJ1-1; weak D call: TRBD1 (5 bases). The CDR3 totals 10 residues. Trimming left V 1 base short and J 8 bases short, with 5 bases between. Germline CDR1 and CDR2: DFQATT and SNEGSKA (reference sequence). The CDR3 loop is CSARGTEAFF. The CDR3 DNA sequence: TGCAGTGCTAGAGGGACAGAAGCTTTCTTT.

The J gene is TRBJ2-7, the V gene TRBV7-2; TRBD2 matches 10 bases. This CDR3 contains 14 residues. The germline V gene encodes CDR1 SGHTA and CDR2 FQGNSA. Unmatched junction bases numbered 6, after V lost 6 bases and J lost 4 bases. In DNA, the CDR3 is TGTGCCAGCAGGGAAACTAGCGGGACTTACGAGCAGTACTTC. Protein sequence: CASRETSGTYEQYF.

This chain uses TRBV9 with TRBJ2-3; 8 bases line up with TRBD2. Losses at the gene ends were 4 bases for V and 0 bases for J; bases not matched to a gene: 13. CDR3 size: 18 residues. Germline CDR1 is SGDLS and CDR2 is YYNGEE. This chain's CDR3 is CASSPGMAGGISTDTQYF. Here the CDR3 DNA reads TGTGCCAGCAGCCCAGGGATGGCGGGAGGTATTAGCACAGATACGCAGTATTTT.

This sequence joins TRBV2 and TRBJ2-7; 8 bases line up with TRBD1. J was trimmed by 0 bases and V by 10 bases; bases with no gene match: 8. The CDR3 sequence is 14 residues long. The germline V gene encodes CDR1 SNHLY and CDR2 FYNNEI. CDR3 nucleotides: TGTGCCACAGGGACAGGCGTTAGCTCCTACGAGCAGTACTTC. This encodes CATGTGVSSYEQYF.

This rearrangement joins TRBV5-1 to TRBJ2-5, with 7 positions matching TRBD2. CDR3 length equals 15 residues. V was clipped by 3 bases and J by 1 base; unmatched bases: 6. Germline-derived CDR1 and CDR2 are SGHRS and YFSETQ. The CDR3 spells CASSSGTISQETQYF. The CDR3 DNA reads as TGCGCCAGCAGCTCCGGGACTATATCCCAAGAGACCCAGTACTTC.

The chain has TRBV7-9 and TRBJ2-5; no definite D call. V gave up 2 bases and J gave up 7 bases, with 17 bases separating them. Germline loops: CDR1 SEHNR, CDR2 FQNEAQ (reference sequence). The CDR3 covers 15 residues. The CDR3 loop reads CASSLSLRTSLTQYF. DNA for the CDR3: TGTGCCAGCAGCTTATCTCTGCGGACCAGTTTGACCCAGTACTTC.

The chain combines TRBV29-1 with TRBJ1-2; D unresolved. Germline loops: CDR1 SQVTM, CDR2 ANQGSEA. The CDR3 has 11 amino acids. Trimming cost V 6 bases and J 3 bases, with 8 bases left between them. CDR3 DNA: TGCAGCGTGGGAATGGACTATGGCTACACCTTC. Protein: CSVGMDYGYTF.

The rearrangement links TRBV7-3 to TRBJ2-2; possibly TRBD1 for D (5 bases). This CDR3 has 13 amino acids. Germline lookup yields CDR1 SGHTA and CDR2 FQGTGA. Trimming removed 5 bases from V and 8 bases from J, with 12 bases in between. The CDR3 loop reads CASSPGSRGELFF. CDR3 DNA: TGTGCCAGCAGCCCAGGGTCGAGGGGGGAGCTGTTTTTT.

The rearrangement links TRBV19 to TRBJ2-4; 8 bases are shared with TRBD1. The CDR3 has 16 residues. The V and J ends lost 3 bases and 0 bases, in that order; junction bases with no gene match: 4. Germline V gene sequence: CDR1 LNHDA, CDR2 SQIVND (reference sequence). CDR3 amino acids: CASSMAGGLAKNIQYF. CDR3 DNA sequence: TGTGCCAGTAGTATGGCAGGGGGCTTAGCCAAAAACATTCAGTACTTC.

The J gene is TRBJ2-7, the V gene TRBV9, with 10 bases lining up with TRBD2. The CDR3 length is 16 residues. The V segment lost 3 bases and the J segment 3 bases; nucleotides outside the gene matches: 9. Germline V gives CDR1 SGDLS, CDR2 YYNGEE. CDR3 sequence reads: CASSDSSASGSYEQYF. CDR3 nucleotides: TGTGCCAGCAGCGACTCCTCCGCTAGCGGGAGCTACGAGCAGTACTTC. The full variable domain, its missing parts supplied by reference TRBV9 and TRBJ2-7, is DSGVTQTPKHLITATGQRVTLRCSPRSGDLSVYWYQQSLDQGLQFLIQYYNGEERAKGNILERFSAQQFPDLHSELNLSSLELGDSALYFCASSDSSASGSYEQYFGPGTRLTVT.

The J gene is TRBJ1-2, the V gene TRBV27; D not certain. Trimming removed 4 bases from V and 2 bases from J, with 5 bases in between. The CDR3 is made up of 12 amino acids. Germline V CDR1 and CDR2: MNHEY, SMNVEV (reference sequence). The CDR3 DNA reads as TGTGCCAGCAGTTCCGGGAACTATGGCTACACCTTC. Translation gives CASSSGNYGYTF.

The J gene is TRBJ1-5, the V gene TRBV21-1. TRBV21-1 is labeled a pseudogene. The CDR3 contains 17 residues. CDR3 protein: CASSKGLRGTLNQPQHF. CDR3 coding DNA: TGTGCCAGCAGCAAAGGACTCCGGGGGACACTCAATCAGCCCCAGCATTTT.

The rearrangement joins TRBV2 to TRBJ1-5, with 8 bases lining up with TRBD1. V shed 5 bases and J 2 bases; nucleotides not matched to a gene: 2. Germline V gene data show CDR1 as SNHLY and CDR2 as FYNNEI. This CDR3 comprises 14 residues. CDR3 in amino acids: CASSMGQGNQPQHF. The CDR3 DNA sequence: TGTGCCAGCAGTATGGGACAGGGCAATCAGCCCCAGCATTTT. Combining the CDR3 with reference TRBV2 and TRBJ1-5 gives the whole variable domain EPEVTQTPSHQVTQMGQEVILRCVPISNHLYFYWYRQILGQKVEFLVSFYNNEISEKSEIFDDQFSVERPDGSNFTLKIRSTKLEDSAMYFCASSMGQGNQPQHFGDGTRLSIL.

The chain has TRBV29-1 and TRBJ2-1; 8 bases match TRBD1. Per the germline V gene, CDR1 is SQVTM and CDR2 is ANQGSEA. There are 13 residues in the CDR3. The V segment lost 4 bases and the J segment 7 bases; nucleotides outside the gene matches: 6. CDR3 bases: TGCAGCGTTGGGGGACAGGTTGTAAATGAGCAGTTCTTC. Its protein is CSVGGQVVNEQFF.

The DNA for the CDR3 is TGTGCCAGCAGCTTACTAGCGGCCCAAGAGACCCAGTACTTC. Translated, it gives CASSLLAAQETQYF. The chain recombines TRBV28 with TRBJ2-5; 8 positions agree with TRBD2. Germline V CDR1 and CDR2: MDHEN, SYDVKM. This CDR3 has 14 amino acids. Trimming cost V 6 bases and J 1 base; bases outside gene matches: 4. The variable domain in full, completed from reference TRBV28 and TRBJ2-5, reads DVKVTQSSRYLVKRTGEKVFLECVQDMDHENMFWYRQDPGLGLRLIYFSYDVKMKEKGDIPEGYSVSREKKERFSLILESASTNQTSMYLCASSLLAAQETQYFGPGTRLLVL.

As DNA, the CDR3 is TGTGCCTGGAGTCCCGGGGATAACTATGGCTACACCTTC. It translates to CAWSPGDNYGYTF. The rearrangement uses TRBV30 and TRBJ1-2; no clear D gene. The CDR3 sequence is 13 residues long. V lost 2 bases and J lost 1, with 8 bases in between. Germline V CDR1 and CDR2: GTSNPN, SVGIG (reference sequence).

The chain has TRBV27 and TRBJ2-1, with 7 bases lining up with TRBD1. Germline CDR1 is MNHEY and CDR2 is SMNVEV (reference sequence). This CDR3 contains 17 residues. J lost 2 bases, V lost 2 bases, and 9 bases had no gene match. The CDR3 loop reads CASSLVVVRGPYNEQFF. The CDR3 region has the DNA TGTGCCAGCAGTTTAGTCGTCGTGAGGGGGCCCTACAATGAGCAGTTCTTC.

The chain has TRBV11-2 and TRBJ2-5; D gene ambiguous. CDR1 SGHAT and CDR2 FQNNGV come from the germline V gene. V lost 5 bases and J 0 bases, leaving 13 bases between the germline ends. The CDR3 runs to 15 residues. CDR3 bases: TGTGCCAGCAGCCTCATCTCAGGATACCAAGAGACCCAGTACTTC. Translated, it gives CASSLISGYQETQYF.

The V and J genes are TRBV9 and TRBJ2-7; the match to TRBD1 covers 9 bases. The junction had 6 bases not matched to a gene; V was cut back by 2 bases and J by 6 bases. Germline CDR1 is SGDLS and CDR2 is YYNGEE. This CDR3 contains 14 residues. CDR3 sequence reads: CASSVGTGQLEQYF. CDR3 sequence (DNA): TGTGCCAGCAGCGTTGGGACAGGGCAACTCGAGCAGTACTTC.

The chain is built from TRBV5-1 and TRBJ2-3, with TRBD1 matching 9 bases. The CDR3 is 15 amino acids. The germline V gene encodes CDR1 SGHRS and CDR2 YFSETQ. The V segment lost 4 bases and the J segment 3 bases; nucleotides outside the gene matches: 6. The CDR3 region is CASSPTGTGTDTQYF. Here the CDR3 DNA reads TGCGCCAGCAGCCCGACCGGGACAGGGACAGATACGCAGTATTTT.

This clone was seen once. This chain uses TRBV6-6 with TRBJ2-5; TRBD1 might be the D (5 bases). The CDR3 covers 15 residues. Per the germline V gene, CDR1 is MNHNY and CDR2 is SVGAGI (reference sequence). Trimming cost V 6 bases and J 2 bases, with 16 bases left between them. CDR3 in amino acids: CASRPAGGAQETQYF. Here the CDR3 DNA reads TGTGCCAGCAGGCCCGCCGGTGGGGCACAAGAGACCCAGTACTTC.

As concerns this clone: This sample also contains other DNA sequences that code for the same CDR3. The chain couples TRBV5-1 to TRBJ2-7; 13 positions match TRBD2. Germline lookup yields CDR1 SGHRS and CDR2 YFSETQ. With V trimmed by 3 bases and J by 3 bases, 3 bases remained unmatched. The CDR3 consists of 15 residues. The DNA of the CDR3 is TGCGCCAGCAGCTCAGGACTAGCGGGAGTCTACGAGCAGTACTTC. It yields the protein CASSSGLAGVYEQYF.

CDR3 nucleotides: TGTGCCAGCAGTTACTCGGGTCGAGACACCATATATTTT. Translated, it gives CASSYSGRDTIYF. The chain joins TRBV6-5 to TRBJ1-3; no firm D call. Per the germline V gene, CDR1 is MNHEY and CDR2 is SVGAGI. This CDR3 is 13 amino acids long. The V and J ends lost 0 bases and 8 bases respectively, with 8 bases between them.

The gene calls are TRBV5-1 and TRBJ2-7; 7 bases are shared with TRBD2. J gave up 2 bases and V 0 bases, and 8 bases lay outside the gene matches. The CDR3 is 16 amino acids. The V gene's germline CDR1 is SGHRS and CDR2 YFSETQ. CDR3 region: CASSLGVASGTYEQYF. The CDR3 DNA sequence: TGCGCCAGCAGCTTGGGTGTGGCTAGCGGAACCTACGAGCAGTACTTC.